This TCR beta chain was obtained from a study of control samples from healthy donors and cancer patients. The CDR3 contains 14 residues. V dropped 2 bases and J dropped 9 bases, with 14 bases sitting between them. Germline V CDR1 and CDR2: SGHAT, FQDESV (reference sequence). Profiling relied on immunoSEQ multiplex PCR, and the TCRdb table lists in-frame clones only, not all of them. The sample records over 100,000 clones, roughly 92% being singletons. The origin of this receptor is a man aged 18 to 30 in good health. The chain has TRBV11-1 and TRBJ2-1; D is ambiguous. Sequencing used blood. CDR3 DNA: TGTGCCAGCAGCTTAAGAGCTTCGAAAGGTGAGCAGTTCTTC. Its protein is CASSLRASKGEQFF.